A selection of T cell receptor beta chains follows, all from one sample in a study of T cell repertoires in cytomegalovirus infection. A single record per CDR3 protein comes from TCRdb applying MiXCR to the reads. The table lists about 830,000 distinct CDR3 sequences, 32% of them singletons. The antigens of these receptors remain unknown. The sample in question was cultured CD8+ T cells from PBMCs, obtained from culture after CMV antigen stimulation. These receptors all come from a human donor in good health (CMV status not recorded). Some clones in this sample may be carry-over from other donors' samples. The CDR3 runs from the conserved cysteine through the conserved F or W. D genes are given only for firm matches. Clone size is stated in some rows and not others, as once, few, many or a class when expanded.

v_gene: TRBV27; abundance: .; d_gene: TRBD1; j_gene: TRBJ2-7; CDR3aa: CASSPTGSPYKQYF; CDR3nt: TGTGCCAGCAGCCCGACAGGGAGTCCCTACAAGCAGTACTTC
v_gene: TRBV9; abundance: .; d_gene: .; j_gene: TRBJ1-2; CDR3aa: CASSVRPGGGYTF; CDR3nt: TGTGCCAGCAGCGTAAGGCCTGGAGGGGGCTACACCTTC
v_gene: TRBV7-9; abundance: few; d_gene: .; j_gene: TRBJ1-3; CDR3aa: CASRRLLGPGNTIYF; CDR3nt: TGTGCCAGCAGACGACTGCTAGGACCTGGAAACACCATATATTTT
v_gene: TRBV9; abundance: .; d_gene: TRBD1; j_gene: TRBJ2-7; CDR3aa: CASSLLGQSSLYEQYF; CDR3nt: TGTGCCAGCAGCCTCCTGGGACAGTCTTCTCTCTACGAGCAGTACTTC
v_gene: TRBV12-3/TRBV12-4; abundance: few; d_gene: .; j_gene: TRBJ1-2; CDR3aa: CASSLAPGGGYTF; CDR3nt: TGTGCCAGCAGTTTAGCGCCCGGGGGCGGCTACACCTTC
v_gene: TRBV7-2; abundance: many; d_gene: .; j_gene: TRBJ2-2; CDR3aa: CASRSTSGELFF; CDR3nt: TGTGCCAGCAGAAGTACCTCCGGGGAGCTGTTTTTT
v_gene: TRBV27; abundance: .; d_gene: .; j_gene: TRBJ1-2; CDR3aa: CASTLRLGQGYGYTF; CDR3nt: TGTGCCAGCACCCTTCGTCTGGGGCAGGGCTATGGCTACACCTTC
v_gene: TRBV19; abundance: many; d_gene: .; j_gene: TRBJ1-2; CDR3aa: CASSPAGGDYGYTF; CDR3nt: TGTGCCAGCAGCCCGGCGGGAGGGGACTATGGCTACACCTTC
v_gene: TRBV6-5; abundance: few; d_gene: .; j_gene: TRBJ1-2; CDR3aa: CASSYSTAGYGYTF; CDR3nt: TGTGCCAGCAGTTACTCGACGGCAGGCTATGGCTACACCTTC
v_gene: TRBV10-3; abundance: .; d_gene: TRBD2; j_gene: TRBJ2-7; CDR3aa: CAISELAGPYEQYF; CDR3nt: TGTGCCATCAGTGAGCTAGCGGGACCCTACGAGCAGTACTTC
v_gene: TRBV5-5; abundance: .; d_gene: TRBD1; j_gene: TRBJ1-3; CDR3aa: CASSRDRGSGNTIYF; CDR3nt: TGTGCCAGCAGTCGAGACAGGGGGAGTGGAAACACCATATATTTT
v_gene: TRBV10-3; abundance: few; d_gene: TRBD1; j_gene: TRBJ2-3; CDR3aa: CAISWTGPTDTQYF; CDR3nt: TGTGCCATCAGCTGGACAGGACCCACAGATACGCAGTATTTT
v_gene: TRBV19; abundance: .; d_gene: .; j_gene: TRBJ2-3; CDR3aa: CASSISEGGTDTQYF; CDR3nt: TGTGCCAGTAGTATATCGGAGGGCGGCACAGATACGCAGTATTTT
v_gene: TRBV5-6; abundance: few; d_gene: TRBD1; j_gene: TRBJ2-5; CDR3aa: CASSSFRDRTQETQYF; CDR3nt: TGTGCCAGCAGCTCGTTCCGGGACAGGACACAAGAGACCCAGTACTTC
v_gene: TRBV7-8; abundance: many; d_gene: TRBD2; j_gene: TRBJ2-1; CDR3aa: CASSFSGGHSYNEQFF; CDR3nt: TGTGCCAGCAGTTTTAGCGGGGGGCACTCCTACAATGAGCAGTTCTTC
v_gene: TRBV11-2; abundance: .; d_gene: .; j_gene: TRBJ2-3; CDR3aa: CASTPGEGEGTDTQYF; CDR3nt: TGTGCCAGCACCCCCGGGGAGGGGGAAGGCACAGATACGCAGTATTTT
v_gene: TRBV7-9; abundance: few; d_gene: .; j_gene: TRBJ1-2; CDR3aa: CASSPPRGPVGGYTF; CDR3nt: TGTGCCAGCAGCCCGCCCCGGGGGCCGGTGGGTGGCTACACCTTC
v_gene: TRBV11-2; abundance: .; d_gene: TRBD2; j_gene: TRBJ2-1; CDR3aa: CASSLDPALAGNEQFF; CDR3nt: TGTGCCAGCAGCTTAGACCCCGCGCTAGCGGGCAATGAGCAGTTCTTC
v_gene: TRBV6-2/TRBV6-3; abundance: .; d_gene: TRBD1; j_gene: TRBJ2-5; CDR3aa: CASSSSGGTLETQYF; CDR3nt: TGTGCCAGCAGTTCCTCAGGGGGCACTTTGGAGACCCAGTACTTC
v_gene: TRBV6-5; abundance: .; d_gene: TRBD2; j_gene: TRBJ2-1; CDR3aa: CASSYSRLAGPWNEQFF; CDR3nt: TGTGCCAGCAGTTACTCGCGGCTAGCGGGGCCTTGGAATGAGCAGTTCTTC
v_gene: TRBV7-8; abundance: few; d_gene: .; j_gene: TRBJ1-6; CDR3aa: CASSTPGGQDYNSPLHF; CDR3nt: TGTGCCAGCAGCACGCCCGGAGGGCAGGACTATAATTCACCCCTCCACTTT
v_gene: TRBV7-6; abundance: .; d_gene: .; j_gene: TRBJ2-1; CDR3aa: CASSSGPGGVNEQFF; CDR3nt: TGTGCCAGCAGCTCGGGCCCCGGAGGGGTCAATGAGCAGTTCTTC
v_gene: TRBV27; abundance: few; d_gene: .; j_gene: TRBJ2-1; CDR3aa: CASTPASRVNEQFF; CDR3nt: TGTGCCAGCACCCCAGCGAGCAGGGTCAATGAGCAGTTCTTC
v_gene: TRBV4-2; abundance: .; d_gene: .; j_gene: TRBJ2-5; CDR3aa: CASSQEVNQETKYF; CDR3nt: TGTGCCAGCAGCCAAGAGGTGAACCAAGAGACCAAGTACTTC
v_gene: TRBV19; abundance: .; d_gene: .; j_gene: TRBJ2-1; CDR3aa: CATGEDSVEQFF; CDR3nt: TGTGCCACCGGGGAAGATTCTGTTGAGCAGTTCTTC
v_gene: TRBV28; abundance: .; d_gene: .; j_gene: TRBJ2-2; CDR3aa: CASSLRHTNTGELFF; CDR3nt: TGTGCCAGCAGTTTAAGGCACACGAACACCGGGGAGCTGTTTTTT
v_gene: TRBV18; abundance: few; d_gene: TRBD1; j_gene: TRBJ2-3; CDR3aa: CASSLNLPGQGSTDTQYF; CDR3nt: TGTGCCAGCTCACTTAACCTTCCGGGACAGGGGAGCACAGATACGCAGTATTTT
v_gene: TRBV20-1; abundance: .; d_gene: .; j_gene: TRBJ2-1; CDR3aa: CSARTLHSSSSYNEQFF; CDR3nt: TGCAGTGCTAGAACCCTACATAGCTCCTCCTCCTACAATGAGCAGTTCTTC
v_gene: TRBV7-6; abundance: many; d_gene: .; j_gene: TRBJ1-4; CDR3aa: CASSLNLPRTPATNEKLFF; CDR3nt: TGTGCCAGCAGCTTAAACTTACCCCGGACTCCAGCAACTAATGAAAAACTGTTTTTT